Below, 3 T cell receptor beta chains from the same sample are listed, as sequenced in a study of cytomegalovirus exposure and HLA in healthy donors. Assay used: immunoSEQ multiplex PCR; TCRdb lists only in-frame clones, some missing. The sample records over 150,000 clones, around 85% being singletons. The sample consisted of PBMCs. All receptors come from a man younger than 35 in good health and CMV-seropositive.

The rearrangement uses TRBV7-9 and TRBJ2-3; D is uncertain. CDR3 length equals 12 residues. Trimming pared 5 bases from V and 14 bases from J, leaving 17 bases between. Germline loops: CDR1 SEHNR, CDR2 FQNEAQ (reference sequence). The CDR3 reads CASSNGFSLRYF. The CDR3 coding sequence is TGTGCCAGCAGCAATGGCTTCTCCCTTCGGTATTTT.

This chain joins TRBV6-5 and TRBJ2-7; D perhaps matches TRBD2 (5 bases). CDR3 length: 13 amino acids. Germline V CDR1 and CDR2: MNHEY, SVGAGI. The germline V and J ends were trimmed by 8 bases and 3 bases, with 14 bases remaining between them. The CDR3 region is CASSLEGVYEQYF. CDR3 coding DNA: TGTGCCAGCTCCCTTGAGGGAGTCTACGAGCAGTACTTC.

This chain joins TRBV6-5 and TRBJ2-7, with D perhaps TRBD2 (6 bases). V lost 6 bases and J lost 6, with 12 bases in between. Looked up from germline, CDR1 is MNHEY and CDR2 is SVGAGI. The CDR3 has 12 residues. The CDR3 is CASRRGLCEQYF. In DNA form, the CDR3 reads TGTGCCAGCAGGAGGGGACTCTGCGAGCAGTACTTC.